This T cell receptor (beta chain) was captured in a study of blood T cell repertoires in COVID-19. Overall study: T cells, B-cell-depleted T cells, or PBMCs supplied cDNA or gDNA.

The method was immunoSEQ multiplex PCR; TCRdb's version includes in-frame clones alone and lacks a portion of them. This sample has approximately 170,000 clones, with around 85% found just once. V gave up 5 bases and J gave up 6 bases, with 20 bases separating them. The length of the CDR3 is 15 residues. Germline V gives CDR1 MNHEY, CDR2 SMNVEV (reference sequence). During active infection, Seattle patients enrolled and were then monitored through disease. This clonotype was obtained from a woman over 75 with COVID-19, enrolled during active disease. The rearrangement uses TRBV27 and TRBJ2-7, with D perhaps matching TRBD2 (6 bases). The sample comprised peripheral blood. The CDR3 DNA follows: TGTGCCAGCAGTCCCTGGGGCGGGATGGCGGGCGAGCAGTACTTC. Encoded protein: CASSPWGGMAGEQYF.